Included here is one T cell receptor (beta chain) sequence, with context. Germline V CDR1 and CDR2: KGHSH, LQKENI. V was cut by 3 bases and J by 2 bases, with 15 bases left in between. CDR3 size: 16 residues. This sample stems from a study of blood T cell repertoires in COVID-19. Overall study context: Whether acute or convalescent, the COVID-19 samples came from the United States, Italy and Spain.

Clones were sequenced by immunoSEQ multiplex PCR, and TCRdb holds only the in-frame ones, with some missing. The table lists a few hundred thousand clones, around 84% of them singletons. This rearrangement joins TRBV18 to TRBJ2-3, with D maybe TRBD2 (5 bases). The TCR originated in an elderly woman with COVID-19, enrolled during active disease. Input material: peripheral blood. CDR3 protein: CASSPLSRGITDTQYF. CDR3 in DNA: TGTGCCAGCTCACCCCTATCCCGGGGAATCACAGATACGCAGTATTTT.